One sample yielded the 27 T cell receptor beta chains listed below, sequenced in a study of early T cells in non-severe SARS-CoV-2 infection (dated by TCRdb to the early 2020s). Library creation used 5' RACE. Instrument on record: NextSeq 500. TCRdb passed the public sequencing reads through fastp at Q25 and MiXCR, retaining productive beta sequences. Rows are unified per CDR3 protein, each entry keeping the most common DNA and genes. Present in this sample are around 83,000 distinct CDR3 sequences, over 9.5% of which were seen just once. About 4.6% of the sample lies in the top ten. Sequenced here: whole blood, sampled at baseline. The receptors were gathered from an adult who was a healthcare worker with PCR-confirmed SARS-CoV-2 infection or an uninfected control (not recorded which).

DNA of the CDR3: TGTGCCAGCAGTTCCTCCGACCCCAATGAAAAACTGTTTTTT. Amino acids: CASSSSDPNEKLFF. This chain connects TRBV12-3 or TRBV12-4 to TRBJ1-4; D is unclear. The V and J ends lost 4 bases and 5 bases respectively, with 11 bases between them. This CDR3 region has 14 residues.

The gene calls are TRBV7-9 and TRBJ2-5, with a weak D call TRBD2 (6 bases). This CDR3 contains 15 residues. Germline-derived CDR1 and CDR2 are SEHNR and FQNEAQ (reference sequence). Trimming stripped 1 base from V and 1 base from J, with 10 bases between. The CDR3 DNA sequence: TGTGCCAGCAGCTTAGAGGGTAGCGGCCAAGAGACCCAGTACTTC. Its protein is CASSLEGSGQETQYF. Filled out from reference TRBV7-9 and TRBJ2-5, the complete variable domain reads DTGVSQNPRHKITKRGQNVTFRCDPISEHNRLYWYRQTLGQGPEFLTYFQNEAQLEKSRLLSDRFSAERPKGSFSTLEIQRTEQGDSAMYLCASSLEGSGQETQYFGPGTRLLVL.

This clonotype appeared many times. V usage is TRBV7-9 and J usage is TRBJ1-6; the D gene is possibly TRBD1 (5 bases). Germline CDR1 SEHNR, CDR2 FQNEAQ (reference sequence). V was shortened by 5 bases and J by 4 bases, with 12 bases between the two germline ends. The CDR3 length is 15 residues. CDR3 loop: CASSTWGSYNSPLHF. Written as DNA, the CDR3 is TGTGCCAGCAGCACATGGGGCAGTTATAATTCACCCCTCCACTTT.

The sample holds many counts of this clonotype. This rearrangement joins TRBV7-9 to TRBJ1-1; 7 bases are a match to TRBD1. The length of the CDR3 is 14 residues. Germline CDR1 is SEHNR and CDR2 is FQNEAQ (reference sequence). The trim removed 5 bases at V and 4 bases at J, leaving 7 bases unmatched. This CDR3 reads CASSPQGEGTEAFF. The CDR3 nucleotides read TGTGCCAGCAGCCCCCAGGGGGAAGGCACTGAAGCTTTCTTT.

This clonotype showed up just a few times. The gene calls are TRBV6-6 and TRBJ1-2, with TRBD1 matching 7 bases. The CDR3 loop spans 14 amino acids. Trimming removed 10 bases from V and 1 base from J; junction bases left unmatched: 9. Germline values: CDR1 MNHNY, CDR2 SVGAGI (reference sequence). DNA for the CDR3: TGTGCCACCTCACCGGGACAGCTTAACTATGGCTACACCTTC. It specifies CATSPGQLNYGYTF.

The chain recombines TRBV27 with TRBJ2-7; D is undetermined. V lost 3 bases and J 0 bases, leaving 6 bases between the germline ends. The germline CDR1 and CDR2 sequences are MNHEY and SMNVEV (reference sequence). The CDR3 has 13 amino acids. The DNA for the CDR3 is TGTGCCAGCAGTTTTTCCGTCTCCTACGAGCAGTACTTC. It codes for CASSFSVSYEQYF.

The J gene is TRBJ1-6, the V gene TRBV10-2; the match to TRBD1 covers 7 bases. The ends lost 5 bases at V and 5 bases at J; junction bases unmatched: 9. This CDR3 is 16 amino acids long. Germline values: CDR1 WSHSY, CDR2 SAAADI. CDR3 in DNA: TGCGCCAGCAGTACCCGGGACAGCTTAAATAATTCACCCCTCCACTTT. Residues: CASSTRDSLNNSPLHF.

Concerning this clonotype: At one of its ends the junction is not consistent with the germline gene, which may arise from a read error. This chain connects TRBV12-3 or TRBV12-4 to TRBJ1-1; the D gene is possibly TRBD1 (6 bases). This CDR3 contains 13 residues. CDR3 nucleotides: TGTGCCAGCAACCTAGGGGGGAACGCTGAAGCTTTCTTT. As protein: CASNLGGNAEAFF.

This clonotype occurred many times. The junction shows a germline mismatch at one end, possibly a read error. The chain links TRBV7-6 to TRBJ2-5; 7 nucleotides align to TRBD2. This CDR3 contains 15 residues. Germline V CDR1 and CDR2: SGHVS, FNYEAQ. The CDR3 reads CASSIAGTYQETQYF. The CDR3 DNA sequence: TGTGCCAGCAGCATAGCGGGCACGTACCAAGAGACCCAGTACTTC.

V usage is TRBV5-1 and J usage is TRBJ1-2; D call uncertain. The CDR3 contains 14 residues. V was trimmed by 1 base and J by 4 bases, leaving 11 bases between them. Per germline, CDR1 SGHRS and CDR2 YFSETQ. The DNA for the CDR3 is TGCGCCAGCAGCTTGTCAGACGGCGGCTATGGCTACACCTTC. Amino acid sequence: CASSLSDGGYGYTF.

This clonotype came up a few times. The V and J genes are TRBV11-1 and TRBJ1-1, with D perhaps TRBD1 (5 bases). Deletions cut 5 bases from V and 8 bases from J, with 15 bases between. The CDR3 spans 13 residues. The germline gives CDR1 SGHAT, CDR2 FQDESV (reference sequence). Written as DNA, the CDR3 is TGTGCCAGCAGCCATGGGGGTTTATCCGAAGCTTTCTTT. Its translation is CASSHGGLSEAFF. The whole variable domain, remainder taken from reference TRBV11-1 and TRBJ1-1, is EAEVAQSPRYKITEKSQAVAFWCDPISGHATLYWYRQILGQGPELLVQFQDESVVDDSQLPKDRFSAERLKGVDSTLKIQPAELGDSAMYLCASSHGGLSEAFFGQGTRLTVV.

This clonotype came up many times. This rearrangement joins TRBV30 to TRBJ1-1; TRBD1 agrees at 10 bases. After removal of 3 bases from V and 4 bases from J, the junction contained 14 bases not matched to a gene. This CDR3 has 17 amino acids. Germline V lookup: CDR1 GTSNPN, CDR2 SVGIG (reference sequence). CDR3 nucleotide sequence: TGTGCCTGGAGGGTCGGGACAGGGGCACCGGGACGCACTGAAGCTTTCTTT. Translation: CAWRVGTGAPGRTEAFF.

This clonotype was found a few times. The chain links TRBV12-3 or TRBV12-4 to TRBJ2-3; D is uncertain. The V and J ends lost 6 bases and 0 bases respectively, with 7 bases between them. This CDR3 contains 13 residues. CDR3 sequence reads: CASRPTSTDTQYF. DNA of the CDR3: TGTGCCAGCAGGCCCACTAGCACAGATACGCAGTATTTT.

V and J are TRBV27 and TRBJ2-5; 7 nucleotides agree with TRBD2. After removal of 5 bases from V and 5 bases from J, the junction contained 11 bases not matched to a gene. Germline V gives CDR1 MNHEY, CDR2 SMNVEV (reference sequence). This CDR3 contains 15 residues. The CDR3 sequence: CASSQSGAGYETQYF. CDR3 DNA: TGTGCCAGCAGTCAAAGCGGGGCGGGCTACGAGACCCAGTACTTC.

This clonotype was detected only a few times. The chain links TRBV5-4 to TRBJ1-2, with 7 bases that match TRBD1. Germline trimming cut 2 bases from V and 5 bases from J; bases unmatched to any gene: 6. This CDR3 is built from 14 residues. From germline, CDR1 is SGHNT and CDR2 YYREEE (reference sequence). The CDR3 here is CASSFRGQYYGYTF. The CDR3 DNA is TGTGCCAGCAGCTTCCGGGGACAGTATTATGGCTACACCTTC.

The chain is built from TRBV9 and TRBJ1-5, with a weak D call TRBD1 (5 bases). CDR1 is SGDLS and CDR2 is YYNGEE in the germline V gene. The CDR3 spans 14 residues. The V gene lost 3 bases and the J gene lost 1 base, with 8 bases spanning the gap. The CDR3 DNA sequence: TGTGCCAGCAGCGCCGGGGGAAGCAATCAGCCCCAGCATTTT. This translates into CASSAGGSNQPQHF.

V is TRBV20-1 and J is TRBJ1-2, with TRBD1 as a possible D gene (5 bases). The CDR3 sequence is 15 residues long. Trimming shortened V by 0 bases and J by 4 bases, and 15 bases separated the two germline ends. CDR1 and CDR2 from the germline V gene are DFQATT and SNEGSKA (reference sequence). DNA for the CDR3: TGCAGTGCTAGAGATATGGGACCGATATTCTATGGCTACACCTTC. Translated: CSARDMGPIFYGYTF.

This clonotype has a count of ten or more. The J gene is TRBJ2-3, the V gene TRBV20-1; unclear D gene. Germline CDR1 and CDR2: DFQATT and SNEGSKA (reference sequence). This CDR3 comprises 14 residues. Trimming removed 0 bases at V and 2 bases at J, with 9 bases between. The CDR3 DNA sequence: TGCAGTGCTAGAGATGCAGCGCTCACAGATACGCAGTATTTT. It codes for CSARDAALTDTQYF.

The rearrangement links TRBV20-1 to TRBJ1-6; 8 positions match TRBD1. With V trimmed by 0 bases and J by 6 bases, 7 bases remained unmatched. This CDR3 has 16 amino acids. Germline loops: CDR1 DFQATT, CDR2 SNEGSKA (reference sequence). The CDR3 is CSARDSRQGTNSPLHF. The CDR3 nucleotides are TGCAGTGCTAGAGATTCGAGACAGGGGACTAATTCACCCCTCCACTTT.

This clonotype appeared many times. The chain has TRBV4-1 and TRBJ1-6, with no clear D. This CDR3 comprises 16 residues. Germline assignment: CDR1 MGHRA and CDR2 YSYEKL. V dropped 0 bases and J dropped 5 bases, with 11 bases sitting between them. CDR3 sequence reads: CASSQDFAVNNSPLHF. As DNA, the CDR3 is TGCGCCAGCAGCCAAGATTTCGCGGTTAATAATTCACCCCTCCACTTT.

The V call is TRBV2, the J call TRBJ1-5, with 9 bases fitting TRBD1. This CDR3 comprises 17 residues. The germline V gene has CDR1 SNHLY and CDR2 FYNNEI. Unmatched junction bases numbered 15, after V lost 6 bases and J lost 6 bases. CDR3: CASRVLTGGENSQPQHF. In DNA, the CDR3 is TGTGCCAGCAGAGTCTTAACAGGGGGCGAAAACTCTCAGCCCCAGCATTTT.

This clonotype has just a few counts. The chain has TRBV6-6 and TRBJ2-3; perhaps TRBD2 as D (6 bases). Germline V gene lookup returns CDR1 MNHNY and CDR2 SVGAGI (reference sequence). The CDR3 covers 14 residues. V lost 6 bases, J lost 1 base, and 11 bases lay in between. The CDR3 sequence is CASRLGGGTDTQYF. The CDR3 DNA reads TGTGCCAGCAGGCTCGGGGGAGGCACAGATACGCAGTATTTT.

In its sample, this clonotype was seen many times. The chain uses TRBV2 and TRBJ1-1, with TRBD1 identical over 7 bases. The CDR3 runs to 15 residues. In germline, CDR1 is SNHLY, CDR2 FYNNEI. V lost 5 bases and J lost 0; bases outside the gene matches: 6. The DNA of the CDR3 is TGTGCCAGCAGTCGACAGGGCCCCATGAACACTGAAGCTTTCTTT. Its translation is CASSRQGPMNTEAFF.

The chain couples TRBV30 to TRBJ2-1; 10 nucleotides agree with TRBD2. Germline V lookup: CDR1 GTSNPN, CDR2 SVGIG (reference sequence). The CDR3 consists of 14 residues. The J segment lost 6 bases and the V segment lost 8 bases, leaving 10 bases of the junction unmatched. The CDR3 DNA reads TGTGCCGCCCCCCTAGCGGGAGTTAGCAATGAGCAGTTCTTC. Protein product: CAAPLAGVSNEQFF.

The gene calls are TRBV19 and TRBJ2-3; the D is unclear. CDR3 length: 14 residues. Between the trimmed V and J ends, which lost 6 bases and 9 bases, there was a span of 19 bases. Germline V gene lookup returns CDR1 LNHDA and CDR2 SQIVND (reference sequence). CDR3 DNA sequence: TGTGCCAGTAGGCTTGAATCTCGATTGGGCACGCAGTATTTT. Translated: CASRLESRLGTQYF.

The chain couples TRBV20-1 to TRBJ2-7; D may be TRBD2 (6 bases). CDR3 length: 13 amino acids. The V end was cut by 3 bases, the J end by 7 bases, with 16 bases between. From germline, CDR1 is DFQATT and CDR2 SNEGSKA (reference sequence). The CDR3 DNA follows: TGCAGTGCTAGGGACCCGCGAGGGAGGGAGCAGTACTTC. Translated, it gives CSARDPRGREQYF.

The chain combines TRBV5-1 with TRBJ1-1, with a possible D match to TRBD1 (6 bases). Per the germline V gene, CDR1 is SGHRS and CDR2 is YFSETQ. The CDR3 loop spans 14 amino acids. The germline V and J ends were trimmed by 4 bases and 4 bases, with 14 bases remaining between them. DNA for the CDR3: TGCGCCAGCAGCCCCGATTACAGGGTCACTGAAGCTTTCTTT. It is translated as CASSPDYRVTEAFF.